This TCR beta chain stems from a study of blood T cell repertoires in COVID-19 (dated by TCRdb to about 2020). For the study in its entirety: The collaborator samples originated in the United States, Italy and Spain and spanned the acute and convalescent phases of COVID-19. The prospective study material was composed of cDNA or gDNA derived from T cells, B-cell-depleted T cells, or PBMCs. Deeply sampled blood TCRbeta repertoires from subjects exposed to, actively infected with, or recovered from COVID-19 were included in the dataset. A freely available public database, intended as a resource for researchers studying the immune response to SARS-CoV-2, is where the repertoires were released. Samples came from the ongoing ImmuneRACE study (first 160 participants) plus 1,254 subjects from 6 global collaborators. The sample metadata nearly always contained a de-identified subject ID, COVID-19 status, age in years and sex. Where HLA class I and class II types were available, the types were taken from metadata supplied by the sample provider, not from assay-based typing. Broad study findings and their caveats: The quantity of clinical and demographic metadata differed by source and by participant and was supplied without curation.

The immunoSEQ Assay, a bias-controlled multiplex PCR, was used to amplify TCRbeta CDR3 regions from genomic DNA. In the original analysis: Within the assay, amplification of reference gene primers was used to estimate how many nucleated cells each sample contained. Sequence reads were collapsed and filtered to measure the absolute abundance of every unique TCRbeta CDR3 rearrangement. For each sample, productive Simpson clonality was calculated as the square root of Simpson's diversity index over productive rearrangements. TCRdb's version of the immuneACCESS table is confined to in-frame rearrangements and falls short of the full clone set. An unresolved V gene accounts for under half of the shortfall where checked; the remainder is of unknown origin. V and J calls and clone size follow that table, whereas D and trimming were derived from the DNA. The sample profile shows 70,000 to 95,000 clones; around 90% of them were found once. 3.9% of the sample goes to the ten largest clones.

As to this clone: Its binding antigen is unknown. No much larger clonotype is one base removed from it; base qualities were not supplied.

The CDR3 spans 18 residues, from the cysteine through the phenylalanine. Here the CDR3 DNA is all that survives: 54 bases in frame from base 1. The V end gives up 0 bases and the J end 0 bases, leaving 10 bases in the junction not matched to a gene. For CDR1 and CDR2, the germline V gene lists SGDLS and YYNGEE. Whole blood was collected in K2EDTA tubes by collaborating institutions according to the institutions' own protocols. Collaborator samples were shipped for TCRbeta analysis as frozen whole blood, isolated PBMCs, or DNA extracted from either sample type. The rearranged chain carries TRBV9 and TRBJ2-3; 7 central bases correspond to TRBD2. This TCR derives from a woman in her forties or fifties in a cohort sampled during active COVID-19. The specimen was peripheral blood. The nucleotide sequence is given as TGTGCCAGCAGCGTAGTCGGGCTAGCGGACTCTAGCACAGATACGCAGTATTTT. Its translation reads: CASSVVGLADSSTDTQYF.